This T cell receptor (beta chain) was found in a study of shared clonotypes between healthy human individuals. Study-wide context: Each donor contributed plates that comprised three CD4 naive, three CD4 memory, two CD8 naive and one CD8 memory.

Regarding the study as a whole: It was the non-shared clonotypes that had lower generation probabilities than clonotypes shared by all four donors. About 5% of naive CD4 clonotypes were shared across several donors.

The V gene's germline CDR1 is MNHNS and CDR2 SASEGT. This CDR3 spans 14 amino acids. Deletions cut 4 bases from V and 8 bases from J, with 12 bases between. In replicate PCRs of sorted subsets, approximately 190 ng DNA, roughly 31,000 T cell genomes, was used. The assay was immunoSEQ multiplex PCR, and TCRdb's table has in-frame clones only and misses some. The table lists over a million clones, roughly 70% of them singletons. As concerns this clone: Its antigen remains unknown.

The TCR originated in a man between 18 and 35 years old in good health. The chain combines TRBV6-1 with TRBJ1-6; D remains unclear. The sample consisted of memory CD4+ T cells sorted from blood. The sample's subset: CD45RA-negative fraction. This CDR3 reads CASSAGLTDSPLHF. Written as DNA, the CDR3 is TGTGCCAGCAGTGCTGGCCTTACCGATTCACCCCTCCACTTT.